This T cell receptor (beta chain) was recovered during a study of neoadjuvant nivolumab and ipilimumab in lung cancer. Findings and limits, study-wide: TCR richness and clonality were higher in tumors than adjacent uninvolved lung.

Of note for this clone: Its antigen remains unidentified. Other DNA sequences in the same sample also yield this CDR3.

CDR1 MNHEY and CDR2 SMNVEV come from the germline V gene (reference sequence). The CDR3 spans 12 residues. V was pared by 4 bases and J by 4 bases, with 2 bases between. Sequencing used immunoSEQ multiplex PCR; TCRdb keeps in-frame clones, though not all of them. The sample records some 18,000 clones, around three quarters being singletons. This TCR was sampled from an adult with non-small cell lung cancer. This specimen consisted of tumor tissue, obtained after neoadjuvant nivolumab, alone or with ipilimumab, at or shortly before surgery. The genes are TRBV27 and TRBJ2-6; D is uncertain. DNA of the CDR3: TGTGCCAGCAGTTCCGGGGCCAACGTCCTGACTTTC. It is translated as CASSSGANVLTF.